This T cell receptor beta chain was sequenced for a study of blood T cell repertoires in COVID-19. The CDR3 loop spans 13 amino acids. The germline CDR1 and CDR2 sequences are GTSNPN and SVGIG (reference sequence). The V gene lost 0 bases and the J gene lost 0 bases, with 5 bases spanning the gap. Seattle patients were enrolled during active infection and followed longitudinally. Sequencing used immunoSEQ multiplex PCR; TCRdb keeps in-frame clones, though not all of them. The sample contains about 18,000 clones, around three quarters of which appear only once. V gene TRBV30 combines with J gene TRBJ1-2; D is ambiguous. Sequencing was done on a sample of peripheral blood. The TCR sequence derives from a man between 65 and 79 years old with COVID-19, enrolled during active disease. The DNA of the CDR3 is TGTGCCTGGAGTGTCGGGGCTAACTATGGCTACACCTTC. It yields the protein CAWSVGANYGYTF.